Here is one TCR beta chain with its context. Antigen: not known. TCRdb re-analysed the RT-PCR reads in MiXCR, keeping a single row per CDR3 protein. The data hold approximately 520,000 distinct CDR3 sequences, with approximately 15% observed a single time. This sample was included in a study of response to subunit inactivated influenza vaccine. The CDR3 extends over 15 amino acids. Germline lookup yields CDR1 LGHDT and CDR2 YNNKEL (reference sequence). V was shortened by 1 base and J by 5 bases, with 12 bases between the two germline ends. Overall study results and limits: The authors put forward the suggestion that each seasonal influenza vaccination may bring in only a limited number of new T cells.

The clonotype originates from a man between 50 and 75 years old who received an inactivated influenza vaccine. The chain couples TRBV3-1 to TRBJ1-3; D is possibly TRBD1 (5 bases). The sequencing used CD4+ T cells sorted from PBMCs, collected around 25 months after vaccination. The CDR3 DNA reads TGTGCCAGCAGCCAAGTGGGCCAGGGTAGAAACACCATATATTTT. It specifies CASSQVGQGRNTIYF.